This record looks at one T cell receptor (beta chain) sequence and its context. Its antigen is not identified. The source of the sample is a study of shared clonotypes between healthy human individuals. Whole-study results and caveats: Generation of non-shared clonotypes was less probable than generation of clonotypes shared by all four donors. Represented diversity, genetic and exposure-history alike, was limited by few donors. As a rule, naive subsets had a larger estimated richness than memory subsets.

Clones were read by immunoSEQ multiplex PCR, and TCRdb kept only the in-frame ones, dropping some. The sample contains roughly 2.4 million clones, under 97% of which appear only once. From CD4+ cells came CD45RA+ naive and CD45RA-negative memory subsets. This sequence was found in a man aged 18-30 years in good health. What was sequenced was naive CD4+ T cells sorted from blood. The subset denotes: CD45RA+ positively selected.

This CDR3 is CASSPPIRTDTQYF. The CDR3 DNA is TGTGCCAGCTCACCACCCATCAGGACAGATACGCAGTATTTT. V and J are TRBV18 and TRBJ2-3; D uncertain. V dropped 0 bases and J dropped 3 bases, with 7 bases sitting between them. CDR3 length: 14 residues. CDR1 is KGHSH, CDR2 LQKENI, per germline.